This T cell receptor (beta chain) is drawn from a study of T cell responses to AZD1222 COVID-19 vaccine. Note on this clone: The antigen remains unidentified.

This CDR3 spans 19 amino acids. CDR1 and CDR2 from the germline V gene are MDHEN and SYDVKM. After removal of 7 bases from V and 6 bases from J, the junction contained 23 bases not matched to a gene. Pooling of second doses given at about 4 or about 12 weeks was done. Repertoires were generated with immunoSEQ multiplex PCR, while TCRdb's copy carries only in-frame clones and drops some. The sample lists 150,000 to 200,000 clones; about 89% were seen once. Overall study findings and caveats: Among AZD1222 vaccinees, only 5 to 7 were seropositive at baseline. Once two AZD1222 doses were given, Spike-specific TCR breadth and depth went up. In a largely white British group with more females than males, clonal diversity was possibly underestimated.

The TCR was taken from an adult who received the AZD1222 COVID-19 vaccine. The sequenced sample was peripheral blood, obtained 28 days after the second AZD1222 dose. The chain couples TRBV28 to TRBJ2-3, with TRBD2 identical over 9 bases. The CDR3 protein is CASTEVIIRAGGFSDTQYF. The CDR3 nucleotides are TGTGCCAGCACGGAAGTCATTATACGAGCGGGAGGTTTTTCTGATACGCAGTATTTT.